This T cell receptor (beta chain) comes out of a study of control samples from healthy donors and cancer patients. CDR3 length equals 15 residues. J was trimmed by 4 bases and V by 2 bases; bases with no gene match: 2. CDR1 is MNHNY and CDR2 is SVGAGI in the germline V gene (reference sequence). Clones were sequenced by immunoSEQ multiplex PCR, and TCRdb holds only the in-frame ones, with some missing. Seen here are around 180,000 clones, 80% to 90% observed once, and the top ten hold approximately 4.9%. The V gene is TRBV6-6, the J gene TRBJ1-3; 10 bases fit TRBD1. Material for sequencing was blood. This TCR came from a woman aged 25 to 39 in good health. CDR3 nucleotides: TGTGCCAGCAGTTACGACAGGGGGCCAGGAAACACCATATATTTT. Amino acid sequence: CASSYDRGPGNTIYF.